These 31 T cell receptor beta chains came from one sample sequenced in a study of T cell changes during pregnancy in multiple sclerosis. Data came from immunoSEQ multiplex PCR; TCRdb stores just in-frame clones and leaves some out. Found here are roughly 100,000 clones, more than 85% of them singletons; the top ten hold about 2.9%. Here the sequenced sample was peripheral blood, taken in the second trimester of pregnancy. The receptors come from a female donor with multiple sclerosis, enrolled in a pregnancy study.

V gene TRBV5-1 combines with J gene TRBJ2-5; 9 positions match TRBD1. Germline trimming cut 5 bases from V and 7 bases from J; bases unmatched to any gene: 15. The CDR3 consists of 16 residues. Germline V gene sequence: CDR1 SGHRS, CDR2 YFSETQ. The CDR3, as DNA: TGCGCCAGCAGGAGTTCGGGGACAGGGCATAAGGTGACCCAGTACTTC. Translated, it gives CASRSSGTGHKVTQYF.

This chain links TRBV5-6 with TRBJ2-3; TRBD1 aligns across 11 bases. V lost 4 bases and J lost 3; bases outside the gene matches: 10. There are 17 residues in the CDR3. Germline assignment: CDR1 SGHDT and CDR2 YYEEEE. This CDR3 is CASSNSWTGGPTDTQYF. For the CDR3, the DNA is TGTGCCAGCAGCAACTCCTGGACAGGGGGCCCAACAGATACGCAGTATTTT.

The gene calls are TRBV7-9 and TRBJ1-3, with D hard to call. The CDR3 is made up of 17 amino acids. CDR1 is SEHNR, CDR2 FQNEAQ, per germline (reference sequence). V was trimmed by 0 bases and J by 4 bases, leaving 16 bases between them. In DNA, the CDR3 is TGTGCCAGCAGCTTAGCGGCTGCGGGATTTGGGGGAAACACCATATATTTT. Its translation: CASSLAAAGFGGNTIYF.

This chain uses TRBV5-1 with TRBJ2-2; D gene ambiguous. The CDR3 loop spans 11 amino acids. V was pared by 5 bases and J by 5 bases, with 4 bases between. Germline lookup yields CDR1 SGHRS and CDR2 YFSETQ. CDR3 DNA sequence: TGCGCCAGCAGTCAGACCGGGGAGCTGTTTTTT. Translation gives CASSQTGELFF.

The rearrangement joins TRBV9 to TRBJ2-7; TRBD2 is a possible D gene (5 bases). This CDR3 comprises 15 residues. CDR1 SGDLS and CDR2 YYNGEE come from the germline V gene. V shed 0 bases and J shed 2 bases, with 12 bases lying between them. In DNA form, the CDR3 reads TGTGCCAGCAGCGTAGAAAGTGGGAGCACCTACGAGCAGTACTTC. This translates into CASSVESGSTYEQYF.

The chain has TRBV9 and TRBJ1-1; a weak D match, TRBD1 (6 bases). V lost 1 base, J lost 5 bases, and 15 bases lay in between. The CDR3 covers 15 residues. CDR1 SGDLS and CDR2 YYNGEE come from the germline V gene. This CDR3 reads CASSVSPGEGTEAFF. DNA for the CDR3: TGTGCCAGCAGCGTAAGTCCAGGGGAAGGGACTGAAGCTTTCTTT.

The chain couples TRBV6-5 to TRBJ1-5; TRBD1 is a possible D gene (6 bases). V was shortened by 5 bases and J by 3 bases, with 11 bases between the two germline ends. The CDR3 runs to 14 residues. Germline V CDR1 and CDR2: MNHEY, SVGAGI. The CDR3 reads CASSKAGDNQPQHF. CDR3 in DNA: TGTGCCAGCAGTAAAGCAGGGGACAATCAGCCCCAGCATTTT.

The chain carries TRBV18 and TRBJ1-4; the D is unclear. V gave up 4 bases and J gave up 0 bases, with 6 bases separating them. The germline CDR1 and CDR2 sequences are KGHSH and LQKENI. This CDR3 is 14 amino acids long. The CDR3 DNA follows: TGTGCCAGCTCACAGACTGCAACTAATGAAAAACTGTTTTTT. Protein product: CASSQTATNEKLFF. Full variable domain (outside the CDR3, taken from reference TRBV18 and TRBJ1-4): NAGVMQNPRHLVRRRGQEARLRCSPMKGHSHVYWYRQLPEEGLKFMVYLQKENIIDESGMPKERFSAEFPKEGPSILRIQQVVRGDSAAYFCASSQTATNEKLFFGSGTQLSVL.

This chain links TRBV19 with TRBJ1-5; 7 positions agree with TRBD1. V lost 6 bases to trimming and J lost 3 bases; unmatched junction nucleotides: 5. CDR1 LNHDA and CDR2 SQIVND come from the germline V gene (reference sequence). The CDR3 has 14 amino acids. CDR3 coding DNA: TGTGCCAGTAGAGCCACAGGGGACAATCAGCCCCAGCATTTT. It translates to CASRATGDNQPQHF. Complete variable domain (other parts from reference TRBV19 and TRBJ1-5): DGGITQSPKYLFRKEGQNVTLSCEQNLNHDAMYWYRQDPGQGLRLIYYSQIVNDFQKGDIAEGYSVSREKKESFPLTVTSAQKNPTAFYLCASRATGDNQPQHFGDGTRLSIL.

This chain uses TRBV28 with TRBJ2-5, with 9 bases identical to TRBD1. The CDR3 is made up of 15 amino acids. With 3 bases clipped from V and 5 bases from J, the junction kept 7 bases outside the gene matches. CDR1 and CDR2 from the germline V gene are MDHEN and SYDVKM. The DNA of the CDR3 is TGTGCCAGCAGTTTGGTGGACAGGGGTAGGGAGACCCAGTACTTC. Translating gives CASSLVDRGRETQYF.

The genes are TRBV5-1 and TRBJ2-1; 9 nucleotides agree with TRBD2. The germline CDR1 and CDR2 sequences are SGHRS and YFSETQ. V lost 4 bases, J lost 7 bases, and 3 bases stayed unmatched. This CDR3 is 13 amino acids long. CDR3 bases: TGCGCCAGCAGCCTAGGACTAGCGAATGAGCAGTTCTTC. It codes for CASSLGLANEQFF.

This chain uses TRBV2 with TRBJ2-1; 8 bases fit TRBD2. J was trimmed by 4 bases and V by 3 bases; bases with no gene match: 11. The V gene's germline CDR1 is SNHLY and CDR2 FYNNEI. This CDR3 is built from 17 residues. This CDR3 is CASSDPATSGVYNEQFF. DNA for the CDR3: TGTGCCAGCAGTGACCCCGCCACTAGCGGCGTTTACAATGAGCAGTTCTTC.

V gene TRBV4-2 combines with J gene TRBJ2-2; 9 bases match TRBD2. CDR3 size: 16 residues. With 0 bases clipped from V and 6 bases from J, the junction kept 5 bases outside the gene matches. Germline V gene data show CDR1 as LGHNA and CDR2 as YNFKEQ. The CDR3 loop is CASSQDTAGGPGELFF. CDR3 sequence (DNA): TGTGCCAGCAGCCAAGATACGGCGGGAGGGCCCGGGGAGCTGTTTTTT.

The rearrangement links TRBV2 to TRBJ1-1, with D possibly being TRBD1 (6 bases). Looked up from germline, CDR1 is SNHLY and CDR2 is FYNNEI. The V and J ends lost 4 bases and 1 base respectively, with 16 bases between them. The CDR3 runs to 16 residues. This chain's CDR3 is CASSGGGGEGNTEAFF. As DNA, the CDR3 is TGTGCCAGCAGTGGGGGCGGGGGCGAGGGGAACACTGAAGCTTTCTTT.

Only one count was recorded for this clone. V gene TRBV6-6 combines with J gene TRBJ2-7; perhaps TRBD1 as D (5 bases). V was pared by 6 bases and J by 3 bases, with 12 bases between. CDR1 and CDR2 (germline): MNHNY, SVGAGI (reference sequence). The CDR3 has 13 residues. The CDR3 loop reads CASSRQSDYEQYF. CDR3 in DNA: TGTGCCAGCAGCAGACAGTCGGACTACGAGCAGTACTTC.

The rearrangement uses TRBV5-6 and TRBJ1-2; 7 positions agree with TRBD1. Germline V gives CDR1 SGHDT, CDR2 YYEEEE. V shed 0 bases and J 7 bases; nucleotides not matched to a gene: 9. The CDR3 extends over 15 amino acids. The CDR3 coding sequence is TGTGCCAGCAGCTTGGTTGTAGGGGGCCCTAGTGGCTACACCTTC. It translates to CASSLVVGGPSGYTF.

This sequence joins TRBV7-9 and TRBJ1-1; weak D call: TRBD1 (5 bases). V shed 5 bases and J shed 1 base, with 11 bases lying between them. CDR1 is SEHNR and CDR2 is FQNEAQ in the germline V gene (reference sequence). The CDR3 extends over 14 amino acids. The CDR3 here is CASSLLQENTEAFF. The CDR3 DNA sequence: TGTGCCAGCAGCCTCCTACAGGAGAACACTGAAGCTTTCTTT.

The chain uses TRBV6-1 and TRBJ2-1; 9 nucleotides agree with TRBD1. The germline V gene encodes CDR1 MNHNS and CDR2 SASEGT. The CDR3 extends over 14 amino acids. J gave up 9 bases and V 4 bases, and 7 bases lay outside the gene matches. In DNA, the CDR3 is TGTGCCAGCAGTGTTCGGGACAGGGCGGGTGAGCAGTTCTTC. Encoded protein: CASSVRDRAGEQFF.

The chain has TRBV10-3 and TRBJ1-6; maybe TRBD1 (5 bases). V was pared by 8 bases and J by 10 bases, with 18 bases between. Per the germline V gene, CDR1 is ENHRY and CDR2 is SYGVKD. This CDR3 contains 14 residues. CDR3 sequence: CAIRGQIDTSPLHF. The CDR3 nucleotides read TGTGCCATCCGCGGACAAATCGATACGTCACCCCTCCACTTT.

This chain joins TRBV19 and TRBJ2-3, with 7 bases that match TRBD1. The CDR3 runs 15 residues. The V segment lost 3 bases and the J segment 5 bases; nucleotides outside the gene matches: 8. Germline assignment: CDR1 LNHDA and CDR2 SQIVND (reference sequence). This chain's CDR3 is CASSIAGGRIDTQYF. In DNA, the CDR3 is TGTGCCAGTAGTATTGCAGGGGGAAGGATAGATACGCAGTATTTT.

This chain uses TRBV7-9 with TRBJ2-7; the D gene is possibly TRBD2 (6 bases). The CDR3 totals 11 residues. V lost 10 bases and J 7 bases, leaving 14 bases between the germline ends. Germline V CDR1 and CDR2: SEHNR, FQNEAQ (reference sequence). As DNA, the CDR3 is TGTGCCATCTCGTGGGCGGGAGAGCAGTACTTC. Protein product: CAISWAGEQYF.

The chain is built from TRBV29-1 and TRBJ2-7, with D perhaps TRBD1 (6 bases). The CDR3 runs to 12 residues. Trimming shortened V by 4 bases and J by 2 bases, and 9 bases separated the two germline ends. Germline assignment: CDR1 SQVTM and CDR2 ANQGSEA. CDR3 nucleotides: TGCAGCGTTGCGTCAGGGGCCTACGAGCAGTACTTC. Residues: CSVASGAYEQYF.

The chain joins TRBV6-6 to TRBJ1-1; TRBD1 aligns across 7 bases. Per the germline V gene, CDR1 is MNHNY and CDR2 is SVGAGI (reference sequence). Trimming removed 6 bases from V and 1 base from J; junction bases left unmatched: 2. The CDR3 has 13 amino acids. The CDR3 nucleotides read TGTGCCAGCAGCGGACAGGCGAACACTGAAGCTTTCTTT. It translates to CASSGQANTEAFF.

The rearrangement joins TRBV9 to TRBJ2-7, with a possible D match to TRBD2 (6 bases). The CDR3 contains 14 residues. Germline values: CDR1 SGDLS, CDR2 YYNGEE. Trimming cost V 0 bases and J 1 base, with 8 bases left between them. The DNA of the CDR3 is TGTGCCAGCAGCGTAGGACTAGAATCCTACGAGCAGTACTTC. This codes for CASSVGLESYEQYF.

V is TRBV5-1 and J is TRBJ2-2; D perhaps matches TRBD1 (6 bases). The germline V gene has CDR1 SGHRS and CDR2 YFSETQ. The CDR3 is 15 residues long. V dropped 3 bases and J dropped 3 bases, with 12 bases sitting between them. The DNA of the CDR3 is TGCGCCAGCAGCTCACAGGGTTTAGACACCGGGGAGCTGTTTTTT. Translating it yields CASSSQGLDTGELFF.

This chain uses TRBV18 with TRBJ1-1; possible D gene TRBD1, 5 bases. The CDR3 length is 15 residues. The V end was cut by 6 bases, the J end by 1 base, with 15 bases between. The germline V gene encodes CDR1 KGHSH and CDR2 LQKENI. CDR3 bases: TGTGCCAGCTCCCAAGGAGGGGCGCCGAACACTGAAGCTTTCTTT. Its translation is CASSQGGAPNTEAFF.

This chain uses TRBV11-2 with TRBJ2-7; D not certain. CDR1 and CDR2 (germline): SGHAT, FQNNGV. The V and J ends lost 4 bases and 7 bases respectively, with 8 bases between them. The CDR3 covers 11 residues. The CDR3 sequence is CASSSFHEQYF. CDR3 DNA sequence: TGTGCCAGCAGCTCATTCCATGAGCAGTACTTC.

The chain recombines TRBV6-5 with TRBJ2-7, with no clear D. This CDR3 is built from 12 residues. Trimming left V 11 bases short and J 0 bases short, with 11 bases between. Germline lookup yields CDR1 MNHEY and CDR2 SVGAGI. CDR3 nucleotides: TGTGCCGTAAGAAAGAGCTCCTACGAGCAGTACTTC. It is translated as CAVRKSSYEQYF.

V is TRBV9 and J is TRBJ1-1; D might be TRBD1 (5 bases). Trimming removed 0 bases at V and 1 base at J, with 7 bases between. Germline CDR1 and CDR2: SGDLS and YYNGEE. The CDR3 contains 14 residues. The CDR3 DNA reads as TGTGCCAGCAGCGTAGGGGGCAAGAACACTGAAGCTTTCTTT. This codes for CASSVGGKNTEAFF.

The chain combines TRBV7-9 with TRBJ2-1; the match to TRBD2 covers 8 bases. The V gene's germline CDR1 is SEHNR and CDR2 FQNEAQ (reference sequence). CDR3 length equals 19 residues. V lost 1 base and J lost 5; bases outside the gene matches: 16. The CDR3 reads CASSLDSPARTSRDNEQFF. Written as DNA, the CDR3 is TGTGCCAGCAGCTTAGATTCCCCCGCCCGGACTAGCCGAGACAATGAGCAGTTCTTC.

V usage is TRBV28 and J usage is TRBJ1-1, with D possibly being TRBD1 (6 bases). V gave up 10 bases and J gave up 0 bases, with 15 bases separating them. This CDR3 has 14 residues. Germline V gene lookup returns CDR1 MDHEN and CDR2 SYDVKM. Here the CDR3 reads CAISRTDLNTEAFF. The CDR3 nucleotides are TGTGCCATATCCCGGACAGATTTGAACACTGAAGCTTTCTTT.